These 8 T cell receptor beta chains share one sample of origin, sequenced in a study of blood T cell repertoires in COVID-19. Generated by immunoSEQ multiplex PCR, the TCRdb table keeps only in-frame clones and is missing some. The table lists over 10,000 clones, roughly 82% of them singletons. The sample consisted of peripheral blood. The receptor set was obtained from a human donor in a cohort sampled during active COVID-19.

CDR3 DNA sequence: TGTGCCAGCAGCTTGGGGACTAGCGGGGGAGCCCCTTATAATGAGCAGTTCTTC. As protein: CASSLGTSGGAPYNEQFF. V is TRBV5-4 and J is TRBJ2-1, with 13 bases fitting TRBD2. Trimming took 0 bases from V and 7 from J; bases not matched to a gene: 10. The CDR3 length is 18 residues. CDR1 SGHNT and CDR2 YYREEE come from the germline V gene (reference sequence).

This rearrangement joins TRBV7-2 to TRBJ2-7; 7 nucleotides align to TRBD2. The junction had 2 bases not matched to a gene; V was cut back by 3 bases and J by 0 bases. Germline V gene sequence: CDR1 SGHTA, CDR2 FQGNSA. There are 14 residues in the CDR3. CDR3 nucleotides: TGTGCCAGCAGCTTTGGGACTATCTCCTACGAGCAGTACTTC. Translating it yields CASSFGTISYEQYF.

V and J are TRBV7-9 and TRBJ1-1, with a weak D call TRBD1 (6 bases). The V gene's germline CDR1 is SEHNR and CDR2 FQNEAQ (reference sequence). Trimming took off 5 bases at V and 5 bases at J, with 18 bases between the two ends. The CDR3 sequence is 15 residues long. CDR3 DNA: TGTGCCAGCAGCCCCCTAGGGGGGCGGGGGACTGAAGCTTTCTTT. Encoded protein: CASSPLGGRGTEAFF.

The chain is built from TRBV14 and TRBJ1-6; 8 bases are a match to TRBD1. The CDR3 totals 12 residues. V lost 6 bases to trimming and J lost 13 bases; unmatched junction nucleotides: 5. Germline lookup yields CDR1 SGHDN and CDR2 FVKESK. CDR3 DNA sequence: TGTGCCAGCAGTTACAGGGGGTGGCCCCTCCACTTT. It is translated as CASSYRGWPLHF.

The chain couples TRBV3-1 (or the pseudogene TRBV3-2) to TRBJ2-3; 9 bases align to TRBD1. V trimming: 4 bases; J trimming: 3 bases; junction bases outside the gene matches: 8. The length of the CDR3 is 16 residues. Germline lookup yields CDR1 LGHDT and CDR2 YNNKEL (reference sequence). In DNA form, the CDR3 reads TGTGCCAGCAGCCTATGGGACAGGGCCACAACAGATACGCAGTATTTT. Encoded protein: CASSLWDRATTDTQYF.

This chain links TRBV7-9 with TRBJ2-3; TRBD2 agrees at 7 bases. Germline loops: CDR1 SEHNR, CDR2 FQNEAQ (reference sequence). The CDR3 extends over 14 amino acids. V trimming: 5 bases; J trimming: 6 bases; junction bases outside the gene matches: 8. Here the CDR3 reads CASSGDGGRDTQYF. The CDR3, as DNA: TGTGCCAGCAGCGGAGACGGGGGGAGGGATACGCAGTATTTT.

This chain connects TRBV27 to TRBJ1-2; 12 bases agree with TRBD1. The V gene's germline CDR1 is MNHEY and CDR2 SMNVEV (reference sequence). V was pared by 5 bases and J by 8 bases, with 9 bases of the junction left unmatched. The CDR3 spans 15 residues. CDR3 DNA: TGTGCCAGCAGTGAGTCCGGGACAGGGGGCCGCGGCTACACCTTC. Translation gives CASSESGTGGRGYTF.

The CDR3 DNA sequence: TGTGCCAGCAGGCGGGACAATGAGCAGTTCTTC. Protein: CASRRDNEQFF. The chain has TRBV21-1 and TRBJ2-1; the listed D gene, TRBD2, was not tested against the DNA. TRBV21-1 is flagged as a pseudogene. CDR3 length: 11 amino acids.